This T cell receptor beta chain emerged from a study of blood T cell repertoires in COVID-19. Overall study: COVID-19 samples collected from the United States, Italy and Spain covered acute and convalescent phases. Nucleic acid was either cDNA or gDNA, and it came from T cells, B-cell-depleted T cells, or PBMCs.

In the original analysis: By means of reference gene primer amplification, nucleated cell counts were estimated. Here immunoSEQ multiplex PCR was the method, and the copy in TCRdb shows in-frame clones only, minus some. The DNA was the basis for D and trimming; V, J and clone size are from that table. The data contain around 69,000 clones, 80% to 90% of them singletons. Germline V gives CDR1 KGHSY, CDR2 FQNENV. CDR3 length equals 15 residues. Trimming cost V 2 bases and J 0 bases, with 8 bases left between them. The sequenced sample consisted of peripheral blood. V gene TRBV16 combines with J gene TRBJ1-3; the D is unclear. The source of this sequence is a woman in her 70s with acute or convalescent COVID-19. The CDR3 region is CASSQRVNSGNTIYF. CDR3 in DNA: TGTGCCAGCAGCCAACGCGTAAACTCTGGAAACACCATATATTTT.